This T cell receptor (beta chain) was obtained from a study of technical replicates of blood from a few donors. Method: immunoSEQ multiplex PCR; TCRdb's copy keeps in-frame clones and lacks some. The sample holds more than 90,000 clones, 95% seen once. CDR3 length equals 14 residues. Germline CDR1 reads SNHLY; CDR2 reads FYNNEI. Trimming stripped 7 bases from V and 1 base from J, with 11 bases between. This chain links TRBV2 with TRBJ1-5; D remains ambiguous. The source is a human donor in good health. Sequenced material: T cells isolated from PBMCs. The CDR3: CASTRGNSNQPQHF. DNA of the CDR3: TGTGCCAGCACCCGAGGGAACAGCAATCAGCCCCAGCATTTT.